The present T cell receptor (beta chain) was sequenced within a study of cytomegalovirus exposure and HLA in healthy donors. Study results and limitations: Analysis performed later showed TCR beta chains linked to HLA being more clonally expanded than equally common others. Under in vitro conditions, a few CMV-associated chains were confirmed as specific for CMV antigens.

This CDR3 has 14 amino acids. The germline V gene has CDR1 SNHLY and CDR2 FYNNEI. The V end was cut by 4 bases, the J end by 5 bases, with 14 bases between. As regards this clone: As yet, its antigen is unknown.

The PCR employed 60 Vbeta primers together with 13 Jbeta primers. The data were produced by immunoSEQ multiplex PCR, yet TCRdb's version contains in-frame clones alone and is incomplete. The sample comprises about 170,000 clones, roughly 87% of which are singletons, and around 1.5% rests with the top ten. The receptor's source is a girl between 10 and 17 years old in good health and CMV-seropositive. The chain recombines TRBV2 with TRBJ1-1, with D maybe TRBD1 (6 bases). Sequencing used PBMCs. The CDR3 sequence is CASSASRGGTEAFF. CDR3 nucleotide sequence: TGTGCCAGCAGTGCGAGCAGGGGTGGGACTGAAGCTTTCTTT.